This passage covers 10 T cell receptor beta chains from one sample sequenced in a study of T cell repertoires in cytomegalovirus infection (dated by TCRdb to between 2018 and 2021). Sequencing took place on an Illumina HiSeq 1500. Starting from the raw public reads, TCRdb applied fastp trimming at Q25, assembled clones with MiXCR and retained in-frame beta chains. When rows share a CDR3 protein, they turn into one entry using the most common DNA and genes. This sample lists fewer than 550,000 distinct CDR3 sequences; 16% were detected once. Roughly a quarter of the sample is in the top ten clones. Sequenced: CD8+ T cells from PBMCs. The source of these receptors is a human donor in good health (CMV status not recorded). Some clones in this sample may be carry-over from other donors' samples.

This clonotype was observed many times. The chain employs TRBV14 and TRBJ2-5; a weak D match, TRBD1 (6 bases). The CDR3 totals 16 residues. V lost 3 bases to trimming and J lost 2 bases, with 16 bases between them. Germline CDR1 SGHDN, CDR2 FVKESK. The CDR3 protein is CASSHRGAGVQETQYF. The CDR3 coding sequence is TGTGCCAGCAGCCACAGAGGGGCAGGGGTGCAAGAGACCCAGTACTTC.

The chain has TRBV4-1 and TRBJ1-1; the D gene is possibly TRBD1 (6 bases). Trimming removed 1 base at V and 8 bases at J, with 8 bases between. CDR3 size: 12 residues. The germline V gene encodes CDR1 MGHRA and CDR2 YSYEKL. CDR3 residues: CASSQGGQEAFF. The DNA of the CDR3 is TGCGCCAGCAGCCAAGGGGGACAAGAAGCTTTCTTT.

There are many counts of this clonotype. V gene TRBV6-1 combines with J gene TRBJ2-3, with 9 bases aligning to TRBD1. The germline gives CDR1 MNHNS, CDR2 SASEGT. The trim removed 4 bases at V and 5 bases at J, leaving 7 bases unmatched. The CDR3 is 15 residues long. The CDR3, as DNA: TGTGCCAGCAGTGGGGAAGGACAGGGGTTAGATACGCAGTATTTT. Encoded protein: CASSGEGQGLDTQYF.

The V gene is TRBV5-6, the J gene TRBJ2-2, with D perhaps TRBD1 or TRBD2 (5 bases each). This CDR3 spans 16 amino acids. The germline V gene has CDR1 SGHDT and CDR2 YYEEEE. V was shortened by 0 bases and J by 5 bases, with 14 bases between the two germline ends. This chain's CDR3 is CASSLVLVGGTGELFF. Here the CDR3 DNA reads TGTGCCAGCAGCTTGGTACTAGTTGGGGGAACCGGGGAGCTGTTTTTT.

With respect to this clonotype: It may be a read error: a sequence one base away is much more abundant. The V call is TRBV19, the J call TRBJ1-5, with 7 bases identical to TRBD1. Germline lookup yields CDR1 LNHDA and CDR2 SQIVND (reference sequence). The CDR3 spans 15 residues. After removal of 9 bases from V and 0 bases from J, the junction contained 8 bases not matched to a gene. The CDR3 DNA is TGTGCCAGCTTAAGCCGACAGGGTAGCAATCAGCCCCAGCATTTT. This gives the protein CASLSRQGSNQPQHF.

In this sample, this clonotype turned up many times. The gene calls are TRBV6-5 and TRBJ1-4; D gene uncertain. The CDR3 is made up of 15 amino acids. Looked up from germline, CDR1 is MNHEY and CDR2 is SVGAGI. Trimming removed 0 bases at V and 2 bases at J, with 7 bases between. The CDR3 bases are TGTGCCAGCAGTTACTCGGCAGGCACTAATGAAAAACTGTTTTTT. This codes for CASSYSAGTNEKLFF.

The chain uses TRBV27 and TRBJ2-7; D tentatively fits TRBD1 or TRBD2 (5 bases each). CDR3 length: 16 residues. Germline V gives CDR1 MNHEY, CDR2 SMNVEV (reference sequence). V was pared by 0 bases and J by 0 bases, with 12 bases between. As DNA, the CDR3 is TGTGCCAGCAGTTTATCTCTGGGGGAAAACTCCTACGAGCAGTACTTC. This gives the protein CASSLSLGENSYEQYF.

This clonotype was seen at least ten times. The chain carries TRBV6-1 and TRBJ1-5, with D possibly being TRBD1 (5 bases). The V gene lost 6 bases and the J gene lost 5 bases, with 14 bases spanning the gap. Germline V gene data show CDR1 as MNHNS and CDR2 as SASEGT. This CDR3 region has 14 residues. The CDR3 loop reads CASRPSGRHQPQHF. CDR3 nucleotide sequence: TGTGCCAGCAGGCCGTCAGGGAGGCATCAGCCCCAGCATTTT.

This clonotype was recorded at least ten times. This rearrangement joins TRBV6-2 or TRBV6-3 to TRBJ2-1; D uncertain. CDR1 and CDR2 (germline): MNHEY, SVGEGT. V lost 0 bases, J lost 5 bases, and 17 bases lay in between. The CDR3 contains 17 residues. The CDR3, as DNA: TGTGCCAGCAGTTACTCAGCCCAAGCGAAAGGCGACAATGAGCAGTTCTTC. Translating gives CASSYSAQAKGDNEQFF.

This clonotype has only a few counts. This chain links TRBV30 with TRBJ2-7; D might be TRBD1 or TRBD2, each matching 6 bases. This CDR3 has 15 residues. Germline V lookup: CDR1 GTSNPN, CDR2 SVGIG (reference sequence). Trimming removed 4 bases at V and 5 bases at J, with 21 bases between. The CDR3 here is CAWTPLGDTGDEQYF. CDR3 nucleotides: TGTGCCTGGACGCCTCTCGGGGACACGGGGGACGAGCAGTACTTC.